This T cell receptor beta chain is from a study of beta chain features in type 1 diabetes. General study results and limits: Within each of all four CD4+ subsets, Type 1 diabetes patients had TCRB CDR3s that were moderately but significantly shorter.

Germline V gene lookup returns CDR1 SGHAT and CDR2 FQNNGV. This CDR3 is 12 amino acids long. V lost 10 bases and J 3 bases, leaving 12 bases between the germline ends. The sequenced template was cDNA made from the entire isolated RNA. Sequencing was performed with immunoSEQ multiplex PCR; in TCRdb, only in-frame clones are kept and a portion is missing. The sample lists 130,000 or so clones, roughly 10% seen once, with 0.6% to 0.9% in the top ten. This clone was recorded many times. Its specificity is unknown. The sequencing input was central memory CD4+ T cells from blood. This receptor was identified in a man aged 25-45 years with type 1 diabetes. The chain is built from TRBV11-2 and TRBJ2-5; D gene ambiguous. Here the CDR3 DNA reads TGTGCCACCTCGGGTCGGGAAGAGACCCAGTACTTC. This sequence encodes CATSGREETQYF.